This entry lists 14 T cell receptor beta chains sequenced from one sample in a study of cytomegalovirus exposure and HLA in healthy donors (dated by TCRdb to about 2017). Library creation used the immunoSEQ multiplex PCR assay. A mixture of 60 forward primers for TCR Vbeta segments and 13 reverse primers for TCR Jbeta segments was used in the multiplex PCR. Held by TCRdb, this immuneACCESS table contains in-frame sequences only and omits some clones. Under half of the omission traces to an unresolved V gene where checked; the cause of the rest is unknown. The sample table shows 130,000 to 150,000 clones, and roughly 77% are seen once. Together, the top ten hold 2% to 2.5% of the sample. Sequencing was carried out using PBMCs. All receptors derive from a man aged 30 to 39 in good health and CMV-seronegative.

The rearrangement links TRBV28 to TRBJ2-7, with D uncertain. The CDR3 spans 15 residues. V lost 5 bases to trimming and J lost 2 bases, with 16 bases between them. Per germline, CDR1 MDHEN and CDR2 SYDVKM. The CDR3 sequence: CASSRLGRFTYEQYF. The CDR3 DNA sequence: TGTGCCAGCAGTCGCCTGGGCAGGTTTACCTACGAGCAGTACTTC.

The rearrangement joins TRBV6-1 to TRBJ1-4, with 10 bases aligning to TRBD1. V trimming: 8 bases; J trimming: 8 bases; junction bases outside the gene matches: 2. There are 12 residues in the CDR3. Germline values: CDR1 MNHNS, CDR2 SASEGT. The CDR3 loop reads CASDRGHEKLFF. The CDR3 DNA follows: TGTGCCAGCGACAGGGGGCACGAAAAACTGTTTTTT.

The chain is built from TRBV27 and TRBJ2-2, with D possibly TRBD2 on 6 matching bases. Between the trimmed V and J ends, which lost 5 bases and 1 base, there was a span of 14 bases. This CDR3 spans 16 amino acids. CDR1 is MNHEY and CDR2 is SMNVEV in the germline V gene (reference sequence). CDR3 sequence (DNA): TGTGCCAGCAGTCCCCGACTAGTTAGGAACACCGGGGAGCTGTTTTTT. This translates into CASSPRLVRNTGELFF.

The chain recombines TRBV12-1 with TRBJ2-3; no check of the table's D call, TRBD1, against the DNA was made. TRBV12-1 is a documented pseudogene. This CDR3 contains 16 residues. The CDR3, as DNA: TGTGCCAGCAGCTCAGCCGGGACAGGGTTAGGAGATACGCAGTATTTT. This translates into CASSSAGTGLGDTQYF.

The rearrangement links TRBV10-3 to TRBJ1-6; 10 bases align to TRBD1. Per the germline V gene, CDR1 is ENHRY and CDR2 is SYGVKD. V dropped 5 bases and J dropped 10; count of bases not matched to a gene: 5. CDR3 length: 14 amino acids. The CDR3 sequence: CAISTGQGMSPLHF. CDR3 DNA sequence: TGTGCCATCAGTACGGGACAGGGGATGTCACCCCTCCACTTT.

J is TRBJ1-6 and V is TRBV28, with D perhaps TRBD1 (5 bases). Germline assignment: CDR1 MDHEN and CDR2 SYDVKM. This CDR3 is built from 14 residues. V was pared by 6 bases and J by 10 bases, with 16 bases between. In DNA, the CDR3 is TGTGCCAGCAGCCGCTGGGACTCCGGATCACCCCTCCACTTT. Translating gives CASSRWDSGSPLHF.

This sequence joins TRBV18 and TRBJ2-2; TRBD2 matches 10 bases. CDR3 length: 14 residues. The V gene end was trimmed by 5 bases and the J gene end by 5 bases; junction bases not matched to a gene: 2. Per the germline V gene, CDR1 is KGHSH and CDR2 is LQKENI. This chain's CDR3 is CASSTGLATGELFF. The CDR3, as DNA: TGTGCCAGCTCAACGGGACTAGCGACCGGGGAGCTGTTTTTT.

The table lists this clone with a few counts. The rearrangement links TRBV2 to TRBJ1-1, with 7 positions matching TRBD1. V lost 4 bases and J lost 0; bases outside the gene matches: 8. CDR3 size: 16 residues. Per the germline V gene, CDR1 is SNHLY and CDR2 is FYNNEI. The CDR3 reads CASSALGQAMNTEAFF. In DNA, the CDR3 is TGTGCCAGCAGTGCACTCGGACAGGCGATGAACACTGAAGCTTTCTTT.

The chain combines TRBV28 with TRBJ2-7; 7 nucleotides align to TRBD2. CDR3 length: 14 amino acids. J gave up 5 bases and V 7 bases, and 11 bases lay outside the gene matches. CDR1 and CDR2 (germline): MDHEN, SYDVKM. This chain's CDR3 is CASTKAGPVDEQYF. CDR3 nucleotides: TGTGCCAGCACTAAAGCGGGGCCCGTGGACGAGCAGTACTTC.

The CDR3 reads CASTPGGRRGYTF. The DNA of the CDR3 is TGTGCCAGCACCCCAGGGGGACGTCGTGGCTACACCTTC. This chain links TRBV2 with TRBJ1-2; TRBD1 matches 7 bases. This CDR3 region has 13 residues. Germline V gene data show CDR1 as SNHLY and CDR2 as FYNNEI. The J segment lost 7 bases and the V segment lost 7 bases, leaving 9 bases of the junction unmatched. Together with reference TRBV2 and TRBJ1-2, the CDR3 gives the full variable domain: EPEVTQTPSHQVTQMGQEVILRCVPISNHLYFYWYRQILGQKVEFLVSFYNNEISEKSEIFDDQFSVERPDGSNFTLKIRSTKLEDSAMYFCASTPGGRRGYTFGSGTRLTVV.

The chain couples TRBV15 to TRBJ1-2; unclear D gene. This CDR3 comprises 13 residues. V was cut by 1 base and J by 7 bases, with 10 bases left in between. Germline-derived CDR1 and CDR2 are LNHNV and YYDKDF (reference sequence). CDR3 in DNA: TGTGCCACCAGCAGAGTTGGCGGGTCTGGCTACACCTTC. Amino acids: CATSRVGGSGYTF.

The V and J genes are TRBV19 and TRBJ1-4; 7 positions match TRBD1. V lost 6 bases, J lost 5 bases, and 6 bases stayed unmatched. CDR3 length: 14 residues. Per the germline V gene, CDR1 is LNHDA and CDR2 is SQIVND (reference sequence). CDR3 loop: CASSTGTENEKLFF. Here the CDR3 DNA reads TGTGCCAGTAGCACCGGGACAGAAAATGAAAAACTGTTTTTT.

CDR3 in DNA: TGCGCCAGCAGCCAGGGGATGTCGGCTAGCGGGAGGTCAAACGAGCAGTACTTC. Its protein product is CASSQGMSASGRSNEQYF. The rearrangement links TRBV5-1 to TRBJ2-7; 11 bases map to TRBD2. J lost 5 bases, V lost 4 bases, and 17 bases had no gene match. The germline gives CDR1 SGHRS, CDR2 YFSETQ. CDR3 length: 18 residues.

This rearrangement joins TRBV28 to TRBJ2-3; 8 bases align to TRBD1. CDR3 size: 18 residues. From germline, CDR1 is MDHEN and CDR2 SYDVKM. V shed 5 bases and J 2 bases; nucleotides not matched to a gene: 15. The CDR3 sequence: CASSPHQGQGSNTDTQYF. DNA for the CDR3: TGTGCCAGCAGTCCGCACCAAGGACAGGGCTCGAACACAGATACGCAGTATTTT.